Listed below are T cell receptor beta chains from one sample, sequenced in a study of blood T cell repertoires in COVID-19. The data were produced by immunoSEQ multiplex PCR, yet TCRdb's version contains in-frame clones alone and is incomplete. Among 350,000 or so clones listed, about 89% were seen once. The sample taken for sequencing was peripheral blood. Source of these receptors: a woman aged 25 to 39 with COVID-19, enrolled during active disease. Both conserved end residues are trimmed from each CDR3.

v_gene: TRBV19
j_gene: TRBJ2-3
CDR3aa: ASSPDSTDTQY

v_gene: TRBV19
j_gene: TRBJ1-5
CDR3aa: ASSRRNSNQPQH

v_gene: TRBV3-1/TRBV3-2
j_gene: TRBJ2-1
CDR3aa: ASSQVRGSGRAGQF

v_gene: TRBV11-2
j_gene: TRBJ2-1
CDR3aa: ASSSQGTSYNEQF

v_gene: TRBV14
j_gene: TRBJ1-1
CDR3aa: ASSQDPPGGFGTEAF

v_gene: TRBV9
j_gene: TRBJ2-1
CDR3aa: ASSVGRLAHNEQF

v_gene: TRBV15
j_gene: TRBJ1-1
CDR3aa: ATSSYRATTEAF

v_gene: TRBV6-1
j_gene: TRBJ1-4
CDR3aa: ASSEAQQGSREKLF

v_gene: TRBV4-3
j_gene: TRBJ2-3
CDR3aa: ASSLGLAGVLDTQY

v_gene: TRBV5-1
j_gene: TRBJ2-5
CDR3aa: ASRGDSETQY

v_gene: TRBV27
j_gene: TRBJ2-3
CDR3aa: ASCRGGSTDTQY

v_gene: TRBV5-1
j_gene: TRBJ2-7
CDR3aa: ASSFAYEQY

v_gene: TRBV28
j_gene: TRBJ1-5
CDR3aa: ASSKVGQNSNQPQH

v_gene: TRBV4-1
j_gene: TRBJ1-6
CDR3aa: ASSQGPGSTTNSPLH

v_gene: TRBV30
j_gene: TRBJ2-7
CDR3aa: ACRVLDRGSLLY

v_gene: TRBV7-2
j_gene: TRBJ2-1
CDR3aa: ASSLEGGRAYNEQF

v_gene: TRBV10-3
j_gene: TRBJ2-7
CDR3aa: AISEGQGGEQY

v_gene: TRBV24-1
j_gene: TRBJ2-7
CDR3aa: ATSNRGVEQY

v_gene: TRBV5-4
j_gene: TRBJ1-1
CDR3aa: ASRQDTSSEAF